This TCR beta chain was identified during a study of control samples from healthy donors and cancer patients. This clone was counted between two and nine times. Profiled with immunoSEQ multiplex PCR; TCRdb holds only in-frame clones, not every one. This sample has more than 85,000 clones; more than 75% occur once, and the top ten carry about 3.9%. The V gene's germline CDR1 is SGHRS and CDR2 YFSETQ. V lost 4 bases and J lost 0; bases outside the gene matches: 6. The CDR3 is 15 residues long. The receptor comes from a woman aged 55-70 years with lung cancer. Sequencing was performed on PBMCs. The chain is built from TRBV5-1 and TRBJ2-7, with TRBD2 matching over 8 bases. CDR3: CASSVASGSSYEQYF. The DNA of the CDR3 is TGCGCCAGCAGCGTAGCAAGCGGGAGCTCCTACGAGCAGTACTTC.